This T cell receptor (beta chain) derives from a study of graft-versus-host responses after intestinal transplantation (dated by TCRdb to about 2021). About the full investigation: The transplants that recipients received were multivisceral, liver-intestinal, or isolated intestinal. The cohort enrolled about two dozen intestinal transplant recipients including one retransplant, and a few patients lacking pretransplant specimens were excluded. A peak of at least 4% donor T cells among recipient peripheral blood mononuclear cells was the definition used for donor T cell macrochimerism. Every recipient was given anti-thymocyte globulin induction, then maintenance tacrolimus and steroids for about three years. Rather than going through the commercial service, samples from three later patients were sequenced in-house on an Illumina MiSeq and processed with MiXCR. Alloreactive clones were identified by sequencing pre-transplant mixed lymphocyte reaction products and comparing them with unstimulated pre-transplant donor and recipient T cells. Graft-versus-host and host-versus-graft alloreactive T cell clones were tracked in the graft, circulation and bone marrow after intestinal transplantation using bulk TCR-beta CDR3 sequencing. Broad study findings and their caveats: Early after transplant, peak levels of circulating GvH clones were associated with declines in HvG clones. High GvH to HvG T cell clonal ratios were observed in the allografts of patients with donor T cell macrochimerism. The relatively low number and heterogeneity of intestinal transplant patients limited the conclusions. GvH clones turned up in recipient bone marrow, with some appearing earlier in ileal mucosa or blood, a pattern consistent with an intestinal mucosal origin.

Concerning this clone itself: Its cognate antigen has yet to be identified. Per-base qualities were not stored, and no clone one base away is much larger.

Taken from cysteine to phenylalanine, the CDR3 has 13 residues. Only CDR3 DNA remains: 39 bases, in frame from the first base. The junction carries 7 bases between V and J, which are trimmed by 4 bases and 0 bases respectively. Taken from the germline V gene, the CDR1 and CDR2 loops are MGHDK and SYGVNS. The receptor library was made with the immunoSEQ multiplex PCR assay. In most patients, genomic DNA was isolated using the Qiagen DNeasy Blood and Tissue Kit and sent frozen to Adaptive Biotechnologies for TCR sequencing. High-throughput TCR-beta CDR3 sequencing of genomic DNA from most patients was performed by Adaptive Biotechnologies. In the paper's pipeline: Adaptive's ImmunoSEQ software supplied the TCR sequencing data for around 19 patients, while MiXCR and VDJtools were used to process three other patients. To correct CD4 versus CD8 sorting errors, any sequence found in both subsets at a frequency ratio below 5:1 was removed. Because the origin of CDR3 nucleotide sequences shared between donor and recipient could not be assigned, those sequences were removed. At least 2-fold expansion over unstimulated cells and a minimum CFSE-low frequency of 0.002% (template counts) or 0.001% (read counts) were required for clones to be classified as alloreactive. Clones detected in sequenced pre-transplant spleen, lymph node, or MLR CFSE-low populations of the donor or recipient were defined as mappable. Cumulative frequency of alloreactive clones was calculated as a percentage of all sequences weighted by copy number. Not all clones reach the TCRdb copy of this immuneACCESS table, which keeps in-frame sequences only. Checked studies attribute under half of the gap to unresolved V genes and leave the rest unexplained. V and J calls and clone size are given by that table; D and trimming were obtained from the DNA. Within this sample are 95,000 to 150,000 clones, with about 93% of them counted one time only. The ten largest clones add up to 0.095% to 0.15% of the sample.

This specimen's time point label, per the study, means: cells obtained before transplantation from donor or recipient. CD3+CD4+ and CD3+CD8+ populations were FACS-sorted from unstimulated pre-transplant donor and recipient cells taken from spleen or lymph nodes. In this chain, TRBV25-1 is recombined with TRBJ2-7; possibly the D gene is TRBD1, per 6 matching bases. This clonotype originated in a human donor who received an intestinal transplant. The sample was unstimulated CD4+ T cells sorted from spleen or lymph node cells, taken before intestinal transplant. CDR3 region: CASSAGVSYEQYF. The DNA reads as follows: TGTGCCAGCAGTGCAGGGGTCTCCTACGAGCAGTACTTC.